This TCR beta chain emerged from a study of cytomegalovirus exposure and HLA in healthy donors. About the research overall: The 95 to 150 validation repertoires used a platform that matched the one used for the 550 to 800 first-cohort repertoires, as a later analysis reported. Study-level findings and limits: Subsequent analysis of the 95 to 150 validation repertoires found a tendency for first-cohort TCR clusters to co-occur. Reportedly, cytomegalovirus status was diagnosed with high sensitivity and specificity. Rarity characterized most TCR sequences, yet some public TCRs appeared in many donors.

Worth noting for this clone: Its matching antigen is unknown.

Data came from immunoSEQ multiplex PCR; TCRdb stores just in-frame clones and leaves some out. Here the sample spans around 34,000 clones, roughly 91% being singletons. This CDR3 is built from 14 residues. V was trimmed by 1 base and J by 2 bases, leaving 8 bases between them. Germline-derived CDR1 and CDR2 are MDHEN and SYDVKM. The source of this sequence is a man aged 18 to 29 in good health and CMV-seronegative. The sequencing input was PBMCs. The rearrangement uses TRBV28 and TRBJ1-2; TRBD1 might be the D (6 bases). The CDR3 DNA reads TGTGCCAGCAGTTTATTAGGACAGAACTATGGCTACACCTTC. Its protein is CASSLLGQNYGYTF.